The clone carrying this T cell receptor (beta chain) was counted at least ten times. Its target is unknown. The CDR3 has 17 amino acids. The V end lost 2 bases, the J end lost 2 bases, and 17 bases lay between the germline ends. CDR1 is SGHTA and CDR2 is FQGNSA in the germline V gene. From the reads, TCRdb called clonotypes with MiXCR, one entry per CDR3 protein. The profile covers 250,000 to 300,000 distinct CDR3 sequences, with 20% to 25% appearing a single time and roughly 19% taken by the ten largest. The data belong to a study of T cell repertoires in cytomegalovirus infection. Across the whole study: Recently identified HLA-C-restricted CMV epitopes were used, and well-studied HLA-B-restricted CMV epitopes were used as well. Evidence of both CMV infection and a matching HLA type came from public TCR beta signatures. Overall study results and limits: Summed frequency of shared TCR beta families picked out CMV carriers who also had the relevant HLA. HLA-C-restricted, CMV-specific TCR beta clonotypes were dominant ex vivo.

Source: cultured PBMCs, taken from culture after CMV antigen stimulation. This chain uses TRBV7-2 with TRBJ2-3; TRBD2 might be the D (5 bases). The receptor comes from a human donor in good health (CMV status not recorded). Some clones in this sample may be carry-over from other donors' samples. The CDR3 here is CASSLRFGKAVTDTQYF. The CDR3 DNA follows: TGTGCCAGCAGCTTAAGGTTCGGGAAAGCGGTCACAGATACGCAGTATTTT.